This T cell receptor beta chain was observed in a study of blood T cell repertoires in COVID-19. Overall study context: COVID-19 samples collected from the United States, Italy and Spain covered acute and convalescent phases.

The authors' processing: How many nucleated cells were present was estimated from reference gene primer amplification. Method: immunoSEQ multiplex PCR; TCRdb's copy keeps in-frame clones and lacks some. That table furnishes V, J and clone size, whereas the DNA furnished D and trimming. The sample lists tens of thousands of clones, approximately 82% seen once, with roughly 5.6% in the top ten. The CDR3 is 15 amino acids. Germline lookup yields CDR1 LNHDA and CDR2 SQIVND (reference sequence). V gave up 3 bases and J gave up 0 bases, with 9 bases separating them. This clone has only a few counts. Sequenced input: peripheral blood. This sequence joins TRBV19 and TRBJ1-5; D is unclear. The receptor comes from a man over 45 with active COVID-19. The CDR3 loop reads CASSMAGYSNQPQHF. As DNA, the CDR3 is TGTGCCAGTAGTATGGCAGGTTATAGCAATCAGCCCCAGCATTTT.